This TCR beta chain is from a study of T cells in Graves' hyperthyroidism and ophthalmopathy. Study conclusions and caveats: Ophthalmopathy was identified by the model a median around 6.3 months ahead of onset.

Germline-derived CDR1 and CDR2 are SEHNR and FQNEAQ (reference sequence). The CDR3 spans 13 residues. The V and J ends lost 1 base and 3 bases, in that order; junction bases with no gene match: 0. The study included ophthalmopathy patients with Clinical Activity Score at least 3, NOSPECS grade at least 4 and duration under 3 months. TCR beta CDR3 sequences were amplified from RNA transcripts. A set of HTBI primers served as the primers for a first-round RT-PCR of the TCR CDR3. TCRdb itself ran the multiplex PCR reads through MiXCR, one entry per CDR3 protein. The sample yields some 490,000 distinct CDR3 sequences, approximately 22% seen once. The sample holds a few counts of this clonotype. Antigen specificity is unknown.

The sequence was obtained from a woman aged 70-85 years with Graves' ophthalmopathy. The chain combines TRBV7-9 with TRBJ2-7; 7 nucleotides line up with TRBD2. The sample consisted of blood. CDR3 nucleotide sequence: TGTGCCAGCAGCTTAGGGGAGGGCTACGAGCAGTACTTC. Its protein product is CASSLGEGYEQYF.